A single sample gave rise to the 5 T cell receptor beta chains below, sequenced in a study of Ad26.COV2.S vaccination and SARS-CoV-2 variants. Only in-frame clones appear in the TCRdb table, and some are missing; sequencing was by immunoSEQ multiplex PCR. This sample has 250,000 or so clones, with 70% to 90% found just once. Treatment of the sample: around 19 received Ad26.COV2.S at low or high dose, single or two shots; 5 received placebo; per-sample allocation not given. Collection of the samples took place on day 63 after the first injection of vaccine or placebo. The sample consisted of peripheral blood, taken in a trial of Ad26.COV2.S vaccine versus placebo. Receptor source: a person between 18 and 59 years old who received the Ad26.COV2.S COVID-19 vaccine or a placebo.

V is TRBV7-9 and J is TRBJ1-1; TRBD1 is a possible D gene (5 bases). Germline assignment: CDR1 SEHNR and CDR2 FQNEAQ (reference sequence). With 5 bases removed from V and 5 bases from J, the gap between germline ends came to 12 bases. There are 13 residues in the CDR3. CDR3 region: CASSIHGATEAFF. For the CDR3, the DNA is TGTGCCAGCAGCATTCATGGGGCTACTGAAGCTTTCTTT. The variable domain in full, with the rest retrieved from reference TRBV7-9 and TRBJ1-1, is DTGVSQNPRHKITKRGQNVTFRCDPISEHNRLYWYRQTLGQGPEFLTYFQNEAQLEKSRLLSDRFSAERPKGSFSTLEIQRTEQGDSAMYLCASSIHGATEAFFGQGTRLTVV.

This clone was seen just once. The V and J genes are TRBV3-1 (or the pseudogene TRBV3-2) and TRBJ2-2; D gene unclear. CDR1 LGHDT and CDR2 YNNKEL come from the germline V gene (reference sequence). The V end was cut by 4 bases, the J end by 3 bases, with 6 bases between. This CDR3 is built from 13 residues. Here the CDR3 reads CASSPWDTGELFF. The CDR3 nucleotides read TGTGCCAGCAGCCCCTGGGACACCGGGGAGCTGTTTTTT.

This rearrangement joins TRBV4-3 to TRBJ2-1, with a tentative D call TRBD2 (6 bases). V was shortened by 0 bases and J by 3 bases, with 15 bases between the two germline ends. The CDR3 extends over 17 amino acids. Germline loops: CDR1 LGHNA, CDR2 YSLEER. The DNA for the CDR3 is TGCGCCAGCAGCCAAGATTTCGGGAGTCATTACTACAATGAGCAGTTCTTC. It specifies CASSQDFGSHYYNEQFF.

The rearrangement joins TRBV7-8 to TRBJ2-5, with D uncertain. The germline V and J ends were trimmed by 1 base and 2 bases, with 11 bases remaining between them. The CDR3 has 15 residues. From germline, CDR1 is SGHVS and CDR2 FQNEAQ. CDR3 DNA: TGTGCCAGCAGCTTAGGCTCGGTCTCTCAAGAGACCCAGTACTTC. Protein product: CASSLGSVSQETQYF.

The chain joins TRBV19 to TRBJ2-3; 11 bases map to TRBD2. CDR3 size: 16 residues. Germline V gene data show CDR1 as LNHDA and CDR2 as SQIVND (reference sequence). V gave up 4 bases and J gave up 4 bases; unmatched junction bases: 7. This chain's CDR3 is CASSNRLAGSSDTQYF. The CDR3 DNA sequence: TGTGCCAGTAGTAATAGACTAGCGGGATCTTCAGATACGCAGTATTTT.